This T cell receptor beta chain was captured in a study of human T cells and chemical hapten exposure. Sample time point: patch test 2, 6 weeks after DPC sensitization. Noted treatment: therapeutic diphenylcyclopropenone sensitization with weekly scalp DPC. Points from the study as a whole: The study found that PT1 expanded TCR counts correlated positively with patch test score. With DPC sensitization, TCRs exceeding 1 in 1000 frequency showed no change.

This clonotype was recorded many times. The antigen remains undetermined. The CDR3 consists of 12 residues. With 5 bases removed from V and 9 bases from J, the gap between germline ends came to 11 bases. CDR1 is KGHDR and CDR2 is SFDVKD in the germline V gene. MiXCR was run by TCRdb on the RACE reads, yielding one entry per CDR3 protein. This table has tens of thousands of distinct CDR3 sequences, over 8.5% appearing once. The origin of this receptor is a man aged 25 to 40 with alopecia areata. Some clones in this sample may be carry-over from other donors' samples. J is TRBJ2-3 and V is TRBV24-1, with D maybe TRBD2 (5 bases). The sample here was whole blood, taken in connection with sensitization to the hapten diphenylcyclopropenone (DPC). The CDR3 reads CATSAGEGTQYF. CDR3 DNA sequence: TGTGCCACCAGTGCCGGAGAGGGCACGCAGTATTTT.